This T cell receptor (beta chain) was retrieved from a study of T cells in Graves' hyperthyroidism and ophthalmopathy (dated by TCRdb to the late 2010s). Regarding the study in general: Peripheral blood was sampled at the time of initial diagnosis, prior to any treatment. An independent validation cohort of around 19 hyperthyroidism patients and 17 patients who later progressed to ophthalmopathy tested prospective prediction of ophthalmopathy. The study also compared thyroid tissue and blood T-cell repertoires from more than 5 Graves' hyperthyroidism patients. To identify TCR V-J signatures that set the groups apart, the researchers used a discovery cohort of 95 to 100 patients, made up of fewer than 50 with Graves' ophthalmopathy and some 58 with stable Graves' hyperthyroidism. The paper describes TCR Vbeta CDR3 sequencing of more than 120 peripheral blood samples, made up of under 50 ophthalmopathy patients, around 73 hyperthyroidism patients and roughly 17 progressor patients. The roughly 100 discovery patients were randomly divided into training and test sets at a 7:3 ratio. After sampling, hyperthyroidism patients received methimazole starting at 30 mg daily, and ophthalmopathy patients received high-dose intravenous methylprednisolone. The investigation overall reported the following: During validation, the model predicted progression to ophthalmopathy a median of roughly six months ahead of onset, with 60% to 71% sensitivity and roughly 72% specificity. Ophthalmopathy was separated from stable hyperthyroidism by a 13 V-J signature model, with over 85% sensitivity and about 81% specificity obtained in cross-validation and 80%/75% obtained in testing. Sample size was not statistically predetermined, and investigators were not blinded to group allocation. Most expanded thyroid clonotypes (frequency above 0.001) were also detected in blood, suggesting blood repertoires may reflect thyroid immune responses.

The TCR beta CDR3 regions were amplified from the RNA transcripts. The first round of RT-PCR for the TCR CDR3 was performed with the HTBI primer set and the Qiagen OneStep RT-PCR kit. The libraries were constructed in a second round of multiplex PCR and then size-selected and purified. The libraries were sequenced on an Illumina HiSeq2000 using paired-end 100 bp reads. In the original analysis: SOAPnuke was used to process the raw data, removing reads that contained adapters or uncalled bases, had a mean Phred below 15, or lacked an exact match to the constant primer or identifier. High-quality paired reads were merged with COPE v1.2.5, and unique nucleotide sequences were defined as clonotypes. MiTCR v1.1 was used to align the clonotypes against IMGT TRBV, TRBD and TRBJ reference segments. Analysis was restricted to V-J combinations with a frequency above 0.0001, which covered 98% to 99.2% of repertoires. The TCS score was defined as F50 (clonal expansion) divided by E x V (chaos), with BLOSUM62-based TCRdist calculated between CDR3 peptides within each V-J. Welch's t-statistics and random forest reduced fewer than 600 V-J features to 10 to 15, which were used in a naive Bayes classifier (R e1071). TCRdb applied fastp at Q25 and MiXCR to the public reads, then kept only in-frame beta chains. A single entry per CDR3 protein holds the most common genes and DNA from its merged rows. The authors' filters were not applied to this entry. For this sample there are about 520,000 distinct CDR3 sequences; 24% appear just once. Of the sample, about 11% falls within the top ten clones.

Moderately to severely active disease, a Clinical Activity Score of at least 3, a NOSPECS grade of at least 4, and a duration under 3 months were present in ophthalmopathy patients. Patients with uncontrolled infections, other autoimmune diseases, pregnancy or lactation were excluded. Diagnoses were based on clinical symptoms, serum thyroxine and TRAb, thyroid ultrasound and orbital computed tomography. PBMCs were isolated from 7.5 to 10 ml of fresh peripheral blood by Ficoll-Paque density gradient centrifugation. Total RNA was extracted with Trizol reagent, and quality was checked on an Agilent 2100 Bioanalyzer. The CDR3 contains 13 residues, cysteine and phenylalanine counted. The entry retains the CDR3 DNA only, 39 bases that are in frame from base 1. V and J lose 7 bases and 10 bases, and a span of 14 bases separates them. This clonotype occurred many times. What antigen it recognizes has not been identified. Per-base qualities were not stored, and no clone one base away is much larger.

Specimen: blood. The sequence links TRBV12-3 or TRBV12-4 to TRBJ1-6; a weak D assignment points to TRBD1 (5 bases agree). The sequence was collected from a woman in her 30s with Graves' ophthalmopathy. The sequenced DNA: TGTGCCAGCACCCTAGGGGAAGAGTCACCCCTCCACTTT. Its translation reads: CASTLGEESPLHF.